In its sample, the clone carrying this T cell receptor (beta chain) was seen a few times. These data come from a study of glioma-infiltrating T cells. Using RNA template, CDR3s of TCR alpha and beta were amplified with iRepertoire arm-PCR. One entry per CDR3 protein, called by TCRdb with MiXCR from the multiplex PCR reads. The sample has over 130,000 distinct CDR3 sequences; 39% are singletons. V dropped 7 bases and J dropped 3; count of bases not matched to a gene: 7. There are 14 residues in the CDR3. The germline gives CDR1 SNHLY, CDR2 FYNNEI. The source of this sequence is a human donor with low-grade glioma or glioblastoma, undergoing nonglioma brain surgery, or in good health (not recorded which). Material for sequencing was glioma tissue, nonneoplastic brain tissue, or PBMCs (not recorded which). The chain carries TRBV2 and TRBJ2-7; 9 bases match TRBD1. DNA of the CDR3: TGTGCCAGCACCACGGGACAGGGATTCTACGAGCAGTACTTC. Its translation is CASTTGQGFYEQYF. Combining the CDR3 with reference TRBV2 and TRBJ2-7 gives the whole variable domain EPEVTQTPSHQVTQMGQEVILRCVPISNHLYFYWYRQILGQKVEFLVSFYNNEISEKSEIFDDQFSVERPDGSNFTLKIRSTKLEDSAMYFCASTTGQGFYEQYFGPGTRLTVT.